Sequencing of this T cell receptor beta chain was carried out in a study of T cells in Graves' hyperthyroidism and ophthalmopathy (dated by TCRdb to the late 2010s). In the study overall: Peripheral blood was sampled at the time of initial diagnosis, prior to any treatment. The 100 discovery patients were divided at random into training and test sets in a 7:3 ratio. A discovery cohort of roughly 100 patients, about 40 with Graves' ophthalmopathy and 55 to 65 with stable Graves' hyperthyroidism, was used to find distinguishing TCR V-J signatures. Prospective prediction of ophthalmopathy was tested in an independent validation cohort consisting of some 18 hyperthyroidism patients and some 17 patients who later progressed to ophthalmopathy. The paper describes TCR Vbeta CDR3 sequencing of some 130 peripheral blood samples, made up of 40 to 45 ophthalmopathy patients, 70 to 80 hyperthyroidism patients and approximately 17 progressor patients. Thyroid tissue and blood T-cell repertoires from roughly six Graves' hyperthyroidism patients were also compared in the study. Following sampling, methimazole starting at 30 mg daily was given to hyperthyroidism patients, and high-dose intravenous methylprednisolone was given to ophthalmopathy patients. General study outcomes and caveats: Most expanded thyroid clonotypes (frequency above 0.001) were also detected in blood, a finding suggesting that blood repertoires may reflect thyroid immune responses. Sample size was not statistically predetermined, and blinding of investigators to group allocation was not performed. A 13 V-J signature model separated ophthalmopathy from stable hyperthyroidism, with just over 85% sensitivity and approximately 81% specificity in cross-validation and 80%/75% in testing. In validation, the model predicted progression to ophthalmopathy a median of about 5.9 months before onset, with 65% to 71% sensitivity and 72.22% specificity.

Per the germline V gene, SGHAT is the CDR1 and FQNNGV is the CDR2. V is pared back by 5 bases and J by 3 bases, with 14 bases lying between the germline termini. CDR3 length: 14 amino acids, cysteine to phenylalanine. The sequence is cut down to CDR3 DNA, 42 bases in frame from base 1. In the ophthalmopathy patients, disease was moderately to severely active, with a Clinical Activity Score of 3 or more, a NOSPECS grade of 4 or more, and a duration of less than 3 months. The study excluded patients with uncontrolled infections, other autoimmune diseases, pregnancy or lactation. Diagnoses were based on clinical symptoms, serum thyroxine and TRAb, thyroid ultrasound and orbital computed tomography. PBMCs were separated from 10 ml of fresh peripheral blood using Ficoll-Paque density gradient centrifugation. Total RNA was extracted with Trizol reagent, and quality was checked on an Agilent 2100 Bioanalyzer.

Many counts were recorded for this clonotype. The specificity of this receptor is unknown. Base quality data are lacking; no much larger clone is found one base away. The TCR beta CDR3 regions were amplified from the RNA transcripts. The TCR CDR3 was subjected to a first round of RT-PCR using the HTBI primer set and the Qiagen OneStep RT-PCR kit. A second multiplex PCR round built the libraries, followed by size selection and purification. Libraries were sequenced paired-end with 100 bp reads on an Illumina HiSeq2000. The authors processed their data as follows. SOAPnuke was used to process the raw data, removing reads that contained adapters or uncalled bases, had a mean Phred below 15, or lacked an exact match to the constant primer or identifier. High-quality paired reads were merged with COPE v1.2.5, and unique nucleotide sequences were defined as clonotypes. Clonotypes were aligned to IMGT TRBV, TRBD and TRBJ reference segments using MiTCR v1.1. The analysis included only V-J combinations with a frequency above 0.0001, which together covered around 99% of the repertoires. A TCS score was defined as the ratio of F50 (clonal expansion) to E x V (chaos), with BLOSUM62-based TCRdist applied between CDR3 peptides within each V-J. Welch's t-statistics and random forest reduced 514 V-J features to 10 to 15, which were used in a naive Bayes classifier (R e1071). The similarity between thyroid and blood repertoires was quantified using the Morisita-Horn index. The public reads were reanalyzed by TCRdb: fastp trimming at Q25, MiXCR alignment, in-frame beta chains only. Entries are consolidated by CDR3 protein sequence, retaining the most common genes and DNA. TCRdb's processing, not the study's, gives the V and J calls here. The sample table records around 56,000 distinct CDR3 sequences; around half of these occur just once. Under 15% of the sample is taken by the ten largest.

Sequencing input: blood. The chain links TRBV11-2 with TRBJ2-7; TRBD1 is a weak D gene call, 6 bases matching. The receptor comes from a woman aged 25 to 45 with Graves' ophthalmopathy. This receptor has the CDR3 CASSKDRLNYEQYF. The DNA sequence reads TGTGCCAGCAGCAAAGACAGGCTAAACTACGAGCAGTACTTC.